This T cell receptor (beta chain) was recovered during a study of T-cell memory formation after mild COVID-19. TCRdb processed the 5' RACE reads anew with MiXCR; each CDR3 protein has one entry. Of some 130,000 distinct CDR3 sequences detected, more than 15% appear once; the ten largest clones hold more than 11%. This clonotype was observed a handful of times. The antigen remains undetermined. V lost 4 bases, J lost 5 bases, and 5 bases stayed unmatched. The germline gives CDR1 SGHRS, CDR2 YFSETQ. The CDR3 runs to 15 residues. Study-level results: Among clones peaking at day 37 in the second wave, SARS-CoV-2 specificity remained unconfirmed. Whereas later expanders leaned CD4+, clones contracting day 15 to 85 showed a balanced CD4/CD8 makeup.

The source of this sequence is an adult woman who had mild COVID-19 (a few samples of this study predate the infection). Cell type and time point are not known. Sequenced: PBMCs or a T cell subset sorted from them (not recorded which). The genes are TRBV5-1 and TRBJ2-4, with 11 nucleotides matching TRBD1. The DNA for the CDR3 is TGCGCCAGCAGCCCCCGGGACAGGGGGGAAAACATTCAGTACTTC. As protein: CASSPRDRGENIQYF.